The clone carrying this T cell receptor beta chain was counted once. A much larger clone lies a single base off, so this may be a read error. This CDR3 spans 12 amino acids. The sample comes from a study of blood T cells in healthy people across ages. Next came a second PCR, run for about 6 to 11 cycles, which used a sample-barcoded 5' primer along with a J-beta primer mix. A template-switch adaptor containing 12 random nucleotides labeled each cDNA molecule. Each CDR3 protein is one row after TCRdb ran MiXCR on the 5' RACE reads. In the table there are roughly 730,000 distinct CDR3 sequences, about 56% of which are singletons.

The J gene is TRBJ1-2, the V gene TRBV21-1. TRBV21-1 is a pseudogene. The sequence was collected from a man aged 40-50 years in good health. Source material: blood. In DNA, the CDR3 is TGTGCCAGCAGCAGGGGCCCCTATGGCTACACCTTC. It codes for CASSRGPYGYTF.